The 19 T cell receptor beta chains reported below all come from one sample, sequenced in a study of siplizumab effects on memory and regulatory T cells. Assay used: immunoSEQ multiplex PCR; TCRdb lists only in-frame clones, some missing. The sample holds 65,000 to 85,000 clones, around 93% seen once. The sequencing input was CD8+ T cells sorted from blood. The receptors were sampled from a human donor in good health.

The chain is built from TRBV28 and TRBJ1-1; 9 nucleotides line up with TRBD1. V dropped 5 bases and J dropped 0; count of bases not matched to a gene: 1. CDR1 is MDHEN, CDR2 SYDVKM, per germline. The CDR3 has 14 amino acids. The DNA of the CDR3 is TGTGCCAGCAGTACAGGGGGCCTGAACACTGAAGCTTTCTTT. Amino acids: CASSTGGLNTEAFF.

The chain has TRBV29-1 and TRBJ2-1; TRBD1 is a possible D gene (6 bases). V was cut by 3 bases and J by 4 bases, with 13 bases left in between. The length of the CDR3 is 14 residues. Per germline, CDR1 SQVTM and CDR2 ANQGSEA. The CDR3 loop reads CSVDGADSYNEQFF. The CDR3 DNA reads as TGCAGCGTTGATGGAGCGGACAGTTACAATGAGCAGTTCTTC.

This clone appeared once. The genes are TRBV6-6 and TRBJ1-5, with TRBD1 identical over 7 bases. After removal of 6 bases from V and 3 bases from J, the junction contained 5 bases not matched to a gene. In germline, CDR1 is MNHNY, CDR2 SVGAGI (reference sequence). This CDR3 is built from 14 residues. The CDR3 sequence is CASSQGQTNQPQHF. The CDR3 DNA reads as TGTGCCAGCAGCCAGGGACAGACCAATCAGCCCCAGCATTTT.

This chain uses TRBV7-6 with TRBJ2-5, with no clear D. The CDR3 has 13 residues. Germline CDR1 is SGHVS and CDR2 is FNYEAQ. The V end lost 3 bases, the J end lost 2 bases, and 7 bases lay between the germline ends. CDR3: CASSFVAQETQYF. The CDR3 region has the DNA TGTGCCAGCAGCTTTGTGGCGCAAGAGACCCAGTACTTC.

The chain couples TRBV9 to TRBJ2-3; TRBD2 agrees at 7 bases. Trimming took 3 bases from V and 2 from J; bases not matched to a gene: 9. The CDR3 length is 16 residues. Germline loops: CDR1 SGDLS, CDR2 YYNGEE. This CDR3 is CASSGQTAGITDTQYF. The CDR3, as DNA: TGTGCCAGCAGCGGACAAACAGCGGGGATCACAGATACGCAGTATTTT.

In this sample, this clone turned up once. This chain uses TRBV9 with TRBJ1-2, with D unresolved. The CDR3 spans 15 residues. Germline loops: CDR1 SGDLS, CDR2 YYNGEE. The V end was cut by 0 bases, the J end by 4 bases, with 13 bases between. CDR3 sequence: CASSVGGLASYGYTF. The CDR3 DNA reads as TGTGCCAGCAGCGTAGGGGGATTAGCGTCCTATGGCTACACCTTC.

The CDR3 reads CASGPGVSGYTF. In DNA, the CDR3 is TGTGCTAGTGGTCCGGGAGTTTCTGGCTACACCTTC. J is TRBJ1-2 and V is TRBV12-5, with unresolved D. CDR3 length equals 12 residues. The germline V gene has CDR1 LGHNT and CDR2 FRNRAP. With 5 bases removed from V and 7 bases from J, the gap between germline ends came to 11 bases.

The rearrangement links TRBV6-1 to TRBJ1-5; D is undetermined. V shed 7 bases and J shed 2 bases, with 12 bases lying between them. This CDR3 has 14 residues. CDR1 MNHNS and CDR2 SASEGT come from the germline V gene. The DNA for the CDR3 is TGTGCCAGCAACGACCTTTGGGGCAATCAGCCCCAGCATTTT. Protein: CASNDLWGNQPQHF.

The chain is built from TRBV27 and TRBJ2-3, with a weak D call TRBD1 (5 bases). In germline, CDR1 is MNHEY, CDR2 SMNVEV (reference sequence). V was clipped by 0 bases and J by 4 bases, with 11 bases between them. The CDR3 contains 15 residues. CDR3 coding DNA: TGTGCCAGCAGTTTATCCCCCGGCAGGGCAGATACGCAGTATTTT. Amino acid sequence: CASSLSPGRADTQYF.

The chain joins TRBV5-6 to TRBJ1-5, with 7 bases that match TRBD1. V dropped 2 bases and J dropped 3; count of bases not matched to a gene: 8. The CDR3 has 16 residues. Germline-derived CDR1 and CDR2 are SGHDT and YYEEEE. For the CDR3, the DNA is TGTGCCAGCAGCTTCTTGGACGACAGGGACAATCAGCCCCAGCATTTT. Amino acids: CASSFLDDRDNQPQHF.

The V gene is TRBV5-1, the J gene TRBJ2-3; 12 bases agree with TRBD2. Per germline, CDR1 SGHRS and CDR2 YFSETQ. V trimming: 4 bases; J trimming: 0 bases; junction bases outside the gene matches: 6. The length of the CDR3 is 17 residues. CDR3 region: CASSPYLAGGSTDTQYF. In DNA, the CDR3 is TGCGCCAGCAGCCCCTATCTAGCGGGGGGGAGCACAGATACGCAGTATTTT.

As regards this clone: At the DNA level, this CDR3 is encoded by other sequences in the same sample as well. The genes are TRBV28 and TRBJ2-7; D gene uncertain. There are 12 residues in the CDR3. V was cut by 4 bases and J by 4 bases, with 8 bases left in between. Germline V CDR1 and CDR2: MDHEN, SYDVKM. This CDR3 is CASSSPSYEQYF. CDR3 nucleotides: TGTGCCAGCAGTTCGCCTTCGTACGAGCAGTACTTC. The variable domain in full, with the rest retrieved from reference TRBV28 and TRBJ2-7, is DVKVTQSSRYLVKRTGEKVFLECVQDMDHENMFWYRQDPGLGLRLIYFSYDVKMKEKGDIPEGYSVSREKKERFSLILESASTNQTSMYLCASSSPSYEQYFGPGTRLTVT.

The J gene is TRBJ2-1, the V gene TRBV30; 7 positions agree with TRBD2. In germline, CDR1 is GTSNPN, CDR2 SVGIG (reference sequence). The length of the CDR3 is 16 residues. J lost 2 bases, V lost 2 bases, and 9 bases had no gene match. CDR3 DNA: TGTGCCTGGAGTCCTATCCAGCGGGGAGCCTACAATGAGCAGTTCTTC. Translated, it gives CAWSPIQRGAYNEQFF.

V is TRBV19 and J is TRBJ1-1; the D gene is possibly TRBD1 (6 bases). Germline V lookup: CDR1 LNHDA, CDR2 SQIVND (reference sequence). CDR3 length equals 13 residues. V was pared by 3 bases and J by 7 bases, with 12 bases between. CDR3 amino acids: CASSMVQGSEAFF. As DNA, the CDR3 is TGTGCCAGTAGTATGGTACAGGGCAGTGAAGCTTTCTTT.

This CDR3 reads CASSLAGGLAGLTSYEQYF. In DNA, the CDR3 is TGCGCCAGCAGCTTGGCCGGGGGACTAGCGGGGCTCACCTCCTACGAGCAGTACTTC. V is TRBV5-1 and J is TRBJ2-7; 13 positions match TRBD2. With 0 bases clipped from V and 0 bases from J, the junction kept 9 bases outside the gene matches. The CDR3 is 19 residues long. Germline assignment: CDR1 SGHRS and CDR2 YFSETQ. Full variable domain (rest looked up from reference TRBV5-1 and TRBJ2-7): KAGVTQTPRYLIKTRGQQVTLSCSPISGHRSVSWYQQTPGQGLQFLFEYFSETQRNKGNFPGRFSGRQFSNSRSEMNVSTLELGDSALYLCASSLAGGLAGLTSYEQYFGPGTRLTVT.

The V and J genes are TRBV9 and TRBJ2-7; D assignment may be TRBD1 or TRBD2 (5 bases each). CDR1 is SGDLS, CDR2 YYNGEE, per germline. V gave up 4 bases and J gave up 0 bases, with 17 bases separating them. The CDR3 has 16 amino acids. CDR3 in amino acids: CASSPRPGTASYEQYF. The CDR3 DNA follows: TGTGCCAGCAGCCCCCGACCGGGGACGGCCTCCTACGAGCAGTACTTC.

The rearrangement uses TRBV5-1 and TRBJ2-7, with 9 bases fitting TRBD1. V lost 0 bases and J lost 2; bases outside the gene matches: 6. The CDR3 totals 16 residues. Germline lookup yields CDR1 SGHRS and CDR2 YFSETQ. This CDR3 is CASSLGQGGRPYEQYF. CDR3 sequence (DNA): TGCGCCAGCAGCTTGGGACAGGGGGGAAGACCCTACGAGCAGTACTTC.

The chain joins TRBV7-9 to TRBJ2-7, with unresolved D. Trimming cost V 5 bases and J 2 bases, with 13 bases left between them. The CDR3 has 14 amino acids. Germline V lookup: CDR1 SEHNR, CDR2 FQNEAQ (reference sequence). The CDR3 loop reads CASSPAGSPYEQYF. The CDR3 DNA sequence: TGTGCCAGCAGCCCGGCTGGCAGCCCCTACGAGCAGTACTTC. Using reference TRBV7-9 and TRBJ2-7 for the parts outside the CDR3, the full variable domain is DTGVSQNPRHKITKRGQNVTFRCDPISEHNRLYWYRQTLGQGPEFLTYFQNEAQLEKSRLLSDRFSAERPKGSFSTLEIQRTEQGDSAMYLCASSPAGSPYEQYFGPGTRLTVT.

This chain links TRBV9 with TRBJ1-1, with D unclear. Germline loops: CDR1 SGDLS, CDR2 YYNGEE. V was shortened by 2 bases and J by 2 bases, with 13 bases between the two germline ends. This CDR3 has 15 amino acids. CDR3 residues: CASSVEASGNTEAFF. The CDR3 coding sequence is TGTGCCAGCAGCGTCGAGGCCTCGGGAAACACTGAAGCTTTCTTT.